This T cell receptor beta chain was documented in a study of shared clonotypes between healthy human individuals. Study context: Donors, aged 18 to 49, were a couple of women and a few men.

Concerning this clone itself: Other DNA sequences in this sample translate to the same CDR3.

The method was immunoSEQ multiplex PCR; TCRdb's version includes in-frame clones alone and lacks a portion of them. Altogether 2,500,000 or so clones are present, just over 90% being singletons, with the ten largest covering roughly 0.13%. This CDR3 has 11 amino acids. Germline CDR1 SQVTM, CDR2 ANQGSEA. Deletions cut 3 bases from V and 2 bases from J, with 4 bases between. The rearrangement links TRBV29-1 to TRBJ1-1; D is unclear. The TCR was taken from a man between 18 and 29 years old in good health. Source material: naive CD4+ T cells sorted from blood. The subset is: CD45RA+ positively selected. The DNA for the CDR3 is TGCAGCGTTGAGTTAAACACTGAAGCTTTCTTT. Translated: CSVELNTEAFF.